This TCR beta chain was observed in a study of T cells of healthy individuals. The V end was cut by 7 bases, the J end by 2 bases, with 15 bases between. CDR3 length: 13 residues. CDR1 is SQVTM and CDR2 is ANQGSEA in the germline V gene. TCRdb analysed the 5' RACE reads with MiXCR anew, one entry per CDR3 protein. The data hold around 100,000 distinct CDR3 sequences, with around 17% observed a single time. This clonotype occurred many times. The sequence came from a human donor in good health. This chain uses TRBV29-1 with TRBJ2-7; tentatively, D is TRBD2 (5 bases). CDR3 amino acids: CSAQSRGTYEQYF. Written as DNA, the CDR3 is TGCAGCGCCCAATCACGGGGAACCTACGAGCAGTACTTC.